This is a list of T cell receptor beta chains from one sample in a study of blood T cell repertoires in COVID-19. TCRdb's copy holds only in-frame clones and misses some; the assay was immunoSEQ multiplex PCR. The sample carries 100,000 or so clones, 82% recorded once. Sequenced input: peripheral blood. The receptors stem from a man aged 50 to 59 with active or convalescent COVID-19. CDR3s include the opening cysteine and the closing phenylalanine or tryptophan. A D gene is named only where the DNA matches it firmly. A row's size may be missing; if present it is once, few, many or a size class.

clone_size,v_call,j_call,d_call,cdr3_length,cdr3_nt,cdr3_aa
.,TRBV4-1,TRBJ1-6,TRBD1,17,TGCGCCAGCAGCCAAGGACCACAGGGGCCGTATAATTCACCCCTCCACTTT,CASSQGPQGPYNSPLHF
.,TRBV7-6,TRBJ2-7,.,13,TGTGCCAGCAGCTCCTTTGCAGGGGTCGAGCAGTACTTC,CASSSFAGVEQYF
.,TRBV4-3,TRBJ2-2,TRBD1,16,TGCGCCAGCAGCCAAGAGGCCGGGACAGCCACCGGGGAGCTGTTTTTT,CASSQEAGTATGELFF
.,TRBV2,TRBJ1-1,TRBD1,16,TGTGCCAGCAGTGAAGGACGGACAGGGGGCATCACTGAAGCTTTCTTT,CASSEGRTGGITEAFF
.,TRBV6-2/TRBV6-3,TRBJ2-1,TRBD1,16,TGTGCCAGCAGTTACTACGGACAGGGGTTTTACAATGAGCAGTTCTTC,CASSYYGQGFYNEQFF
.,TRBV2,TRBJ2-3,.,14,TGTGCCGGCAAGACAGGCGGATATACAGATACGCAGTATTTT,CAGKTGGYTDTQYF
.,TRBV6-6,TRBJ2-1,.,17,TGTGCCAGCAGTCCCACGAACAGGGGAGGTTCCTACAATGAGCAGTTCTTC,CASSPTNRGGSYNEQFF
.,TRBV28,TRBJ2-1,.,16,TGTGCCAGCAGTCACCGAACTACAGGCCCCTTCAATGAGCAGTTCTTC,CASSHRTTGPFNEQFF
.,TRBV4-3,TRBJ2-7,.,15,TGCGCCAGCAGCCAGGACCGGGGTGGACCCTACGAGCAGTACTTC,CASSQDRGGPYEQYF
.,TRBV11-2,TRBJ1-1,TRBD1,15,TGTGCCAGCAGCTTAAACGGACAGGTTTTCCCTGAAGCTTTCTTT,CASSLNGQVFPEAFF
few,TRBV11-2,TRBJ2-7,.,14,TGTGCCAGCAGCCAAATACAGGGTATCCACGAGCAGTACTTC,CASSQIQGIHEQYF
.,TRBV28,TRBJ1-5,.,16,TGTGCCAGCAGTTTATTCTCCTGGGGCGGCGATCAGCCCCAGCATTTT,CASSLFSWGGDQPQHF
few,TRBV7-9,TRBJ1-3,.,14,TGTGCCAGCAGCCCCAACCAGGCCGGAAACACCATATATTTT,CASSPNQAGNTIYF
.,TRBV27,TRBJ1-1,.,16,TGTGCCAGCAGTCCCGGGACATCGGGAAGGGCGACTGAAGCTTTCTTT,CASSPGTSGRATEAFF
few,TRBV7-2,TRBJ1-5,.,12,TGTGCCAGCAGCTTTCCCGGTCAGCCCCAGCATTTT,CASSFPGQPQHF
.,TRBV19,TRBJ2-1,TRBD2,14,TGTGCCAGTAGTTTTAGCGGGGGGGCGGATGAGCAGTTCTTC,CASSFSGGADEQFF
.,TRBV11-2,TRBJ2-1,TRBD2,16,TGTGCCAGCAGACGACTAGCGGGGGGGCGGTTTAATGAGCAGTTCTTC,CASRRLAGGRFNEQFF
.,TRBV3-1/TRBV3-2,TRBJ2-1,TRBD2,15,TGTGCCAGCAGCCCTAGCGGGGGCTCCTACAATGAGCAGTTCTTC,CASSPSGGSYNEQFF
few,TRBV5-1,TRBJ2-2,.,16,TGCGCCAGCCTTAGTCAGGGCAGGGTCGGAACCGGGGAGCTGTTTTTT,CASLSQGRVGTGELFF
once,TRBV6-5,TRBJ2-3,.,15,TGTGCCAGCAGCGGGGACACCTATGGGTCAGATACGCAGTATTTT,CASSGDTYGSDTQYF
.,TRBV7-2,TRBJ1-4,TRBD1,16,TGTGCCAGCAGCCAGACCGGACAGGGGAGTAATGAAAAACTGTTTTTT,CASSQTGQGSNEKLFF
.,TRBV9,TRBJ2-3,TRBD2,18,TGTGCCAGCAGCCTTGGAAGACTAGCGGGGGGGTACACAGATACGCAGTATTTT,CASSLGRLAGGYTDTQYF
.,TRBV7-2,TRBJ2-5,TRBD1,16,TGTGCCAGCAGCTTACCCCCAGGGGGTAAGAAGGAGACCCAGTACTTC,CASSLPPGGKKETQYF
.,TRBV24-1,TRBJ2-2,TRBD1,17,TGTGCCACCAGTGATTCCGGACAGGGTATCAACACCGGGGAGCTGTTTTTT,CATSDSGQGINTGELFF
once,TRBV7-8,TRBJ2-3,.,16,TGTGCCAGCAGCTTAGTCGGAGGGGGCGGCACAGATACGCAGTATTTT,CASSLVGGGGTDTQYF
.,TRBV11-2,TRBJ2-3,.,14,TGTGCCAGCAGCTTAGATGGCCTAGTAGATACGCAGTATTTT,CASSLDGLVDTQYF
.,TRBV7-8,TRBJ1-5,TRBD1,15,TGTGCCAGCAGCCCTGGGACAGGGGGCAATCAGCCCCAGCATTTT,CASSPGTGGNQPQHF
once,TRBV6-2/TRBV6-3,TRBJ1-6,.,14,TGTGCCAGCAGTTACTCGGGAGGGAATTCACCCCTCCACTTT,CASSYSGGNSPLHF
.,TRBV28,TRBJ2-3,TRBD1,14,TGTGCCAGCAGTTTATTGGACAGGACTCATACGCAGTATTTT,CASSLLDRTHTQYF
few,TRBV5-1,TRBJ2-1,TRBD1,16,TGCGCCAGCAGTTTAGGAGGACAGGGGGCCTGGAATGAGCAGTTCTTC,CASSLGGQGAWNEQFF
.,TRBV2,TRBJ1-4,.,14,TGTGCCAGCAGATCCAGGACAACTAATGAAAAACTGTTTTTT,CASRSRTTNEKLFF
once,TRBV11-2,TRBJ1-1,.,14,TGTGCCAGCAGCCAAATCGACAGGAACACTGAAGCTTTCTTT,CASSQIDRNTEAFF
.,TRBV7-2,TRBJ2-1,TRBD2,15,TGTGCCAGCAGCTACACGACTAGCGGGTGGGGTGAGCAGTTCTTC,CASSYTTSGWGEQFF
.,TRBV19,TRBJ2-1,.,14,TGTGCCAGTTCTGGACAGAACCTTTACAATGAGCAGTTCTTC,CASSGQNLYNEQFF
.,TRBV7-9,TRBJ2-2,.,16,TGTGCCAGCAGCTTTACCCAGGGTCGATACACCGGGGAGCTGTTTTTT,CASSFTQGRYTGELFF
.,TRBV6-4,TRBJ2-3,.,15,TGTGCCAGCAGAACGACAGGAAGTTTAACAGATACGCAGTATTTT,CASRTTGSLTDTQYF
.,TRBV7-9,TRBJ1-1,TRBD1,14,TGTGCCAGCAGTTCGACAGGGACGAACACTGAAGCTTTCTTT,CASSSTGTNTEAFF
.,TRBV18,TRBJ2-6,.,16,TGTGCCAGCTCAACAGACAGCATCTCTGGGGCCAACGTCCTGACTTTC,CASSTDSISGANVLTF
.,TRBV7-2,TRBJ2-2,TRBD1,16,TGTGCCAGCAGCCCCTCATTCGGTACAGGGGTAGGGGAGCTGTTTTTT,CASSPSFGTGVGELFF
few,TRBV2,TRBJ1-6,TRBD1,14,TGTGCCAGCAGTGAAGGGCAGGGGGGTTCACCCCTCCACTTT,CASSEGQGGSPLHF
.,TRBV18,TRBJ2-1,TRBD1,17,TGTGCCAGCTCACCATTCCCCTCGGGGACAGGGGGCACTGAGCAGTTCTTC,CASSPFPSGTGGTEQFF
.,TRBV29-1,TRBJ1-4,.,13,TGCAGCGCCCAGGGAGGGACTAATGAAAAACTGTTTTTT,CSAQGGTNEKLFF
.,TRBV5-4,TRBJ1-5,.,13,TGTGCCAGCAGCTTGGACACAAATCAGCCCCAGCATTTT,CASSLDTNQPQHF
.,TRBV28,TRBJ1-2,.,12,TGTGCCAGCAGTGGACAGTTGTTGGGCTACACCTTC,CASSGQLLGYTF
.,TRBV27,TRBJ2-1,.,17,TGTGCCAGCAGTCCATATTCGGACAGAACTCTCTACAATGAGCAGTTCTTC,CASSPYSDRTLYNEQFF
once,TRBV4-1,TRBJ1-6,.,15,TGCGCCAGCAGCCAAGACGGACAATTAAACTCACCCCTCCACTTT,CASSQDGQLNSPLHF
.,TRBV12-3/TRBV12-4,TRBJ1-1,.,13,TGTGCCAGCACTACGACAGGCAGCACTGAAGCTTTCTTT,CASTTTGSTEAFF
.,TRBV19,TRBJ1-1,.,14,TGTGCCAGTAGTATAGCGACAGGGAACACTGAAGCTTTCTTT,CASSIATGNTEAFF
.,TRBV6-1,TRBJ1-2,.,13,TGTGCCAGCAGTGAAGTGACAGGCTATGGCTACACCTTC,CASSEVTGYGYTF
.,TRBV18,TRBJ1-6,TRBD1,15,TGTGCCAGCTCACCATCGACAGGGGTATATTCACCCCTCCACTTT,CASSPSTGVYSPLHF
.,TRBV2,TRBJ2-1,.,12,TGTGCCAGCAGTGGTATTGGCCGGGGACAGTTCTTC,CASSGIGRGQFF
.,TRBV3-1/TRBV3-2,TRBJ1-3,TRBD1,16,TGTGCCAGCAGCCAAGATACAGGGGGCTCTGGAAACACCATATATTTT,CASSQDTGGSGNTIYF
.,TRBV10-3,TRBJ2-1,TRBD1,12,TGTGCCATCAGTGGACAGGGGAATGAGCAGTTCTTC,CAISGQGNEQFF
.,TRBV5-1,TRBJ2-7,TRBD1,16,TGCGCCAGCAGCTTGGGTCCTACAGGGGGTTTTAACGAGCAGTACTTC,CASSLGPTGGFNEQYF